The clone carrying this T cell receptor beta chain appeared many times. This sample is part of a study of T cells in Graves' hyperthyroidism and ophthalmopathy. Authors of the study amplified TCR beta CDR3 regions from RNA transcripts. HTBI primers were the set used in a first-round RT-PCR of the TCR CDR3. Each CDR3 protein gets one entry after TCRdb re-called the multiplex PCR reads with MiXCR. The sample holds some 550,000 distinct CDR3 sequences; under 25% are singletons and the top ten take about 25%. CDR3 length equals 15 residues. With 2 bases removed from V and 5 bases from J, the gap between germline ends came to 13 bases. Per germline, CDR1 MNHNS and CDR2 SASEGT.

This chain links TRBV6-1 with TRBJ2-1; TRBD1 or TRBD2 may be the D gene (5 bases each). The sequence was obtained from a man aged 18 to 29 with Graves' hyperthyroidism. The sample was blood. CDR3: CASSEMWGTDNEQFF. The CDR3 coding sequence is TGTGCCAGCAGTGAAATGTGGGGGACCGACAATGAGCAGTTCTTC.